These T cell receptor beta chains were read from a single sample in a study of cytomegalovirus exposure and HLA in healthy donors. Libraries were prepared by immunoSEQ multiplex PCR; TCRdb keeps only in-frame clonotypes and omits some of them. The sample has 75,000 to 100,000 clones; 60% to 80% are singletons. What was sequenced was PBMCs. The receptors shown here come from a woman aged 55-70 years in good health and CMV-seropositive. CDR3s include the opening cysteine and the closing phenylalanine or tryptophan.

TRBV7-2	TRBJ1-1	CASSRWIGVMNTEAFF
TRBV18	TRBJ1-5	CASSPPFGGDQPQHF
TRBV19	TRBJ2-1	CASTTTGGGLYNEQFF
TRBV5-6	TRBJ2-1	CASSLEGQGYNEQFF
TRBV7-8	TRBJ2-1	CASSPKTGLAGGYNEQFF
TRBV9	TRBJ1-1	CASSPRGTLNTEAFF
TRBV7-8	TRBJ1-1	CASSLTRNTEAFF
TRBV7-9	.	CASSLAGSSGYEQYF
TRBV7-9	TRBJ1-2	CSSSNMQGVGYTF
TRBV7-9	TRBJ1-1	CASSLTPISNTEAFF
TRBV10-3	TRBJ2-7	CAISEAYDRGHEQYF
TRBV5-1	TRBJ1-2	CASSLQGGNYGYTF
TRBV9	TRBJ2-1	CASSFSGSPSYNEQFF
TRBV7-9	TRBJ1-1	CSSSLAGGEAFF
TRBV6-1	TRBJ2-1	CASSRRGVNGNEQFF
TRBV18	TRBJ2-7	CASALQVKDEQYF
TRBV7-2	TRBJ2-1	CASSLREGSYNEQFF
TRBV5-1	TRBJ1-2	CASNEGADYGYTF
TRBV13	TRBJ1-2	CASSPLKGLGGYTF
TRBV7-7	TRBJ2-3	CASSLGLGPDTQYF
TRBV7-9	TRBJ2-7	CASSLVLRYEQYF
TRBV4-1	TRBJ2-7	CASSQADRGTYEQYF
TRBV7-2	TRBJ1-1	CASSLVSVQSTEAFF
TRBV11-2	TRBJ2-1	CASSQDSGSYNEQFF
TRBV7-2	.	CASSPRDRFAYEQYF
TRBV19	TRBJ1-2	CASSRRTGGASDYGYTF
TRBV4-1	TRBJ2-4	CASSQVGGGLASNIQYF
TRBV30	TRBJ1-1	CAWSGQVNTEAFF
TRBV4-1	TRBJ2-7	CASSQDRSGRAGFIF
TRBV2	TRBJ2-3	CASRGSGTDTQYF
TRBV23-1	TRBJ1-1	CASSQWRGRTEAFF
TRBV18	TRBJ1-1	CASSPPRGKGTEAFF
TRBV9	TRBJ1-5	CASSPGAISNQPQHF